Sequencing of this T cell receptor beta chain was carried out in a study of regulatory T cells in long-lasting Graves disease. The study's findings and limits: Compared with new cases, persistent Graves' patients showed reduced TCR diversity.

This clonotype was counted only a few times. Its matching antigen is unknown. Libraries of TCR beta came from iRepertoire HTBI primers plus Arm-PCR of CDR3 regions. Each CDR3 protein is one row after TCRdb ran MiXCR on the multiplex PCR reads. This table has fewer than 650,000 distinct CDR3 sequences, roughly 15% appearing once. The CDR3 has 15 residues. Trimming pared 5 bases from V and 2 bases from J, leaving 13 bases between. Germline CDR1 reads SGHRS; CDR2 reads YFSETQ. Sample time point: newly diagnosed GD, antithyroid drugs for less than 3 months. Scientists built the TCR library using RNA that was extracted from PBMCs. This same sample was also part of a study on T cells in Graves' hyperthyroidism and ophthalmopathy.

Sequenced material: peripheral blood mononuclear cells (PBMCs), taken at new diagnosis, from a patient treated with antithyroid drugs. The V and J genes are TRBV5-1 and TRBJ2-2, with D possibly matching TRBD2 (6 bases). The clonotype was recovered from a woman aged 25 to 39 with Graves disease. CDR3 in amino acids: CASRGGAPNTGELFF. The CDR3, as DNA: TGCGCCAGCAGGGGCGGGGCCCCTAACACCGGGGAGCTGTTTTTT.